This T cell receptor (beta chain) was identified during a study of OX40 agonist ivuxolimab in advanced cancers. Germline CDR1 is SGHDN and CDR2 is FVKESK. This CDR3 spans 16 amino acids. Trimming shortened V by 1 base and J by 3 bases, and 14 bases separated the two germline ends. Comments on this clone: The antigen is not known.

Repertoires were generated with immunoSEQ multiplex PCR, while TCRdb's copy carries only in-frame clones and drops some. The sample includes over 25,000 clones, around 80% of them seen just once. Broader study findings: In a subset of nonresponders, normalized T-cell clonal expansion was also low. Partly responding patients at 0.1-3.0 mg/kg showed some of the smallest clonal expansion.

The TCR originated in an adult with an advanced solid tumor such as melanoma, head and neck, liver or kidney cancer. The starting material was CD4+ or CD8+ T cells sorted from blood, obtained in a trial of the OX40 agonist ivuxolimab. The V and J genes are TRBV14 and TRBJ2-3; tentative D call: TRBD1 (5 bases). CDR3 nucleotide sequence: TGTGCCAGCAGCCAAGTGGGGCCGACAGTTACAGATACGCAGTATTTT. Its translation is CASSQVGPTVTDTQYF.